The T cell receptor (beta chain) described here comes from a study of T cell repertoires in cytomegalovirus infection. For the study at large: The public TCR beta signatures pointed to both CMV infection and matching HLA type.

In germline, CDR1 is SGHRS, CDR2 YFSETQ. With 4 bases clipped from V and 4 bases from J, the junction kept 8 bases outside the gene matches. This CDR3 has 15 residues. Study-wide results and caveats: HLA-C-restricted CMV clonotypes gave the most frequent clonotype in two of eight donors. Cumulative frequency (of public TCR beta family members) identified carriers of CMV plus the relevant HLA.

Using its own MiXCR run on the reads, TCRdb lists one record per CDR3 protein. This table holds 130,000 or so distinct CDR3 sequences, under 8% found once. In its sample, this clonotype was seen many times. The antigen remains undetermined. The J gene is TRBJ2-5, the V gene TRBV5-1; 9 positions match TRBD1. Material: PBMCs. The receptor was isolated from a human donor in good health (CMV status not recorded). Some clones in this sample may be carry-over from other donors' samples. CDR3 nucleotide sequence: TGCGCCAGCAGCGACGGACAGGGGTCTCCAGAGACCCAGTACTTC. As protein: CASSDGQGSPETQYF.